Each of the 31 T cell receptor beta chains below was sequenced from the same sample in a study of T cell repertoires in aging, cancer and after chemotherapy (dated 2019 in TCRdb). The data were produced on an Illumina MiSeq. Rearranged TRB sequences spanning V, D and J segments were amplified in a multiplex touch-down PCR with a mixed TRB-A/B primer pool. TCRdb's own reprocessing of the public reads used fastp at Q25 and MiXCR and kept productive beta chains. Entries that share a CDR3 protein sequence are merged under the most common genes and DNA. The sample contains under 2,000 distinct CDR3 sequences, approximately 22% of them found a single time. The ten top clones hold 7% to 8% of the sample. Instead of sorted cells or RNA, genomic DNA extracted from peripheral blood served as the source for amplifying TCR beta rearrangements. Source material: blood. These receptors were collected from a human donor with a solid tumor.

This rearrangement joins TRBV5-1 to TRBJ1-2; 9 nucleotides agree with TRBD1. This CDR3 region has 15 residues. Germline V gene sequence: CDR1 SGHRS, CDR2 YFSETQ. Trimming took 4 bases from V and 4 from J; bases not matched to a gene: 8. CDR3 DNA sequence: TGCGCCAGCAGCCCCCGGGACAGGGACCCCTATGGCTACACCTTC. It codes for CASSPRDRDPYGYTF.

In its sample, this clonotype ranks as medium-sized (0.01 to 0.1%). This chain links TRBV5-1 with TRBJ2-7, with no clear D. CDR3 length: 11 amino acids. Germline V gives CDR1 SGHRS, CDR2 YFSETQ. Trimming removed 0 bases from V and 8 bases from J, with 6 bases in between. The CDR3 loop is CASSLAQKQYF. The DNA of the CDR3 is TGCGCCAGCAGCTTGGCGCAGAAGCAGTACTTC.

This clonotype is deemed large. CDR3 sequence: CAISAAGDNTGELFF. The CDR3 DNA is TGTGCCATCAGTGCGGCAGGGGACAACACCGGGGAGCTGTTTTTT. The V and J genes are TRBV10-3 and TRBJ2-2, with TRBD1 as a possible D gene (6 bases). Germline V gene sequence: CDR1 ENHRY, CDR2 SYGVKD. The germline V and J ends were trimmed by 4 bases and 2 bases, with 11 bases remaining between them. The CDR3 runs to 15 residues.

This clonotype has more than one count but fewer than ten. The chain combines TRBV4-2 with TRBJ2-7, with D uncertain. This CDR3 is 16 amino acids long. Germline V gene lookup returns CDR1 LGHNA and CDR2 YNFKEQ. V lost 1 base, J lost 3 bases, and 16 bases lay in between. The CDR3 is CASSQVPNSFLYEQYF. CDR3 bases: TGTGCCAGCAGCCAAGTGCCAAATTCATTTCTCTACGAGCAGTACTTC.

CDR3 coding DNA: TGTGCCTCGGGGGGGAACACCGGGGAGCTGTTTTTT. The encoded protein is CASGGNTGELFF. This chain links TRBV7-3 with TRBJ2-2; 7 bases are shared with TRBD2. The CDR3 has 12 amino acids. The germline V gene has CDR1 SGHTA and CDR2 FQGTGA. V lost 11 bases, J lost 1 base, and 1 base stayed unmatched.

By its share, this clonotype is large. The CDR3, as DNA: TGTGCCAGTAGTATCCCCGAACAGGGGATACTTTACAATCAGCCCCAGCATTTT. This encodes CASSIPEQGILYNQPQHF. The chain combines TRBV19 with TRBJ1-5, with 7 bases identical to TRBD1. Germline CDR1 reads LNHDA; CDR2 reads SQIVND (reference sequence). J was trimmed by 3 bases and V by 3 bases; bases with no gene match: 14. The CDR3 extends over 18 amino acids. Filled out from reference TRBV19 and TRBJ1-5, the complete variable domain reads DGGITQSPKYLFRKEGQNVTLSCEQNLNHDAMYWYRQDPGQGLRLIYYSQIVNDFQKGDIAEGYSVSREKKESFPLTVTSAQKNPTAFYLCASSIPEQGILYNQPQHFGDGTRLSIL.

Sample share makes this clonotype medium-sized. The V call is TRBV10-1, the J call TRBJ2-5; unclear D gene. Trimming pared 4 bases from V and 5 bases from J, leaving 14 bases between. CDR1 and CDR2 from the germline V gene are WNHNN and SYGVQD (reference sequence). This CDR3 is built from 14 residues. This CDR3 is CASSAGPSRETQYF. The CDR3 DNA reads as TGCGCCAGCAGTGCCGGACCCAGCAGGGAGACCCAGTACTTC.

Relative to its sample, this clonotype is large. CDR3: CASSFGMGRDEQYF. In DNA form, the CDR3 reads TGTGCCAGCAGCTTTGGCATGGGTAGGGACGAGCAGTACTTC. The chain joins TRBV7-6 to TRBJ2-7, with D unresolved. CDR1 is SGHVS, CDR2 FNYEAQ, per germline. This CDR3 is 14 amino acids long. The V end was cut by 3 bases, the J end by 5 bases, with 14 bases between.

The J gene is TRBJ2-5, the V gene TRBV6-2 or TRBV6-3; D not resolved. The V gene's germline CDR1 is MNHEY and CDR2 SVGEGT. The germline V and J ends were trimmed by 2 bases and 4 bases, with 8 bases remaining between them. CDR3 length: 13 residues. CDR3 amino acids: CASSYGFRETQYF. The CDR3 nucleotides read TGTGCCAGCAGTTACGGCTTTCGAGAGACCCAGTACTTC.

This clonotype has only a few counts. A read error may account for a junction end that differs from germline. CDR3 in DNA: TGCGCCAGCAGCTCGGGGGGGACTGGAAACACCGTATATTTT. Its translation: CASSSGGTGNTVYF. V and J are TRBV5-1 and TRBJ1-3, with D possibly matching TRBD1 (5 bases). The CDR3 is made up of 14 amino acids. The germline gives CDR1 SGHRS, CDR2 YFSETQ.

This clonotype was seen a few times. The CDR3 DNA reads TGTGCCAGTAGTAGCGACAACTACAATGAGCAGTTCTTC. Its protein product is CASSSDNYNEQFF. V is TRBV19 and J is TRBJ2-1; D gene ambiguous. The V gene lost 4 bases and the J gene lost 3 bases, with 7 bases spanning the gap. From germline, CDR1 is LNHDA and CDR2 SQIVND (reference sequence). The CDR3 runs 13 residues.

V gene TRBV10-1 combines with J gene TRBJ2-3; TRBD2 agrees at 11 bases. This CDR3 comprises 16 residues. V dropped 5 bases and J dropped 4; count of bases not matched to a gene: 8. CDR1 and CDR2 (germline): WNHNN, SYGVQD (reference sequence). CDR3 sequence reads: CASSRLLAGGPDTQYF. The CDR3 DNA sequence: TGCGCCAGCAGTCGCCTTCTAGCGGGGGGACCAGATACGCAGTATTTT.

In this sample, this clonotype turned up a few times. The chain has TRBV5-8 and TRBJ2-3; weak D call: TRBD2 (5 bases). The V end lost 4 bases, the J end lost 4 bases, and 13 bases lay between the germline ends. The CDR3 runs 14 residues. Germline loops: CDR1 SGHTS, CDR2 YDEGEE. DNA of the CDR3: TGTGCCAGCAGCACTGGAGGCGTAGCAGATACGCAGTATTTT. Residues: CASSTGGVADTQYF. Full variable domain (remainder filled in from reference TRBV5-8 and TRBJ2-3): EAGVTQSPTHLIKTRGQQATLRCSPISGHTSVYWYQQALGLGLQFLLWYDEGEERNRGNFPPRFSGRQFPNYSSELNVNALELEDSALYLCASSTGGVADTQYFGPGTRLTVL.

This clonotype rates as medium-sized. The chain couples TRBV20-1 to TRBJ1-6; 7 bases line up with TRBD1. Germline lookup yields CDR1 DFQATT and CDR2 SNEGSKA (reference sequence). V lost 4 bases and J lost 10; bases outside the gene matches: 10. The length of the CDR3 is 14 residues. CDR3 sequence: CSAKDRSSGSPLHF. The CDR3, as DNA: TGCAGTGCTAAGGACAGGTCTTCAGGATCACCCCTCCACTTT.

This clonotype is termed large. This rearrangement joins TRBV30 to TRBJ2-5; no clear D gene. V dropped 0 bases and J dropped 5 bases, with 4 bases sitting between them. Germline V CDR1 and CDR2: GTSNPN, SVGIG (reference sequence). This CDR3 contains 11 residues. This CDR3 reads CAWSVGETQYF. The CDR3 DNA is TGTGCCTGGAGTGTTGGGGAGACCCAGTACTTC.

This clonotype is medium-sized (0.01 to 0.1%). J is TRBJ1-1 and V is TRBV20-1; D not certain. In germline, CDR1 is DFQATT, CDR2 SNEGSKA (reference sequence). This CDR3 is 13 amino acids long. Trimming removed 5 bases at V and 0 bases at J, with 10 bases between. The CDR3 reads CSAHDGMNTEAFF. CDR3 nucleotide sequence: TGCAGTGCTCATGACGGCATGAACACTGAAGCTTTCTTT.

The genes are TRBV7-2 and TRBJ2-1; the match to TRBD2 covers 13 bases. Per germline, CDR1 SGHTA and CDR2 FQGNSA. CDR3 length: 17 amino acids. J gave up 4 bases and V 5 bases, and 8 bases lay outside the gene matches. The CDR3 DNA is TGTGCCAGCAGCCTGAGACTAGCGGGAGGCAATTACAATGAGCAGTTCTTC. Protein sequence: CASSLRLAGGNYNEQFF.

CDR3 DNA: TGTGCCAGCAGCTTAACGGGGGGGTTCGACACCGGGGAGCTGTTTTTT. As protein: CASSLTGGFDTGELFF. This chain connects TRBV7-2 to TRBJ2-2, with TRBD2 matching over 8 bases. J was trimmed by 3 bases and V by 2 bases; bases with no gene match: 5. The CDR3 extends over 16 amino acids. Germline V gene sequence: CDR1 SGHTA, CDR2 FQGNSA.

The chain uses TRBV2 and TRBJ2-2; D remains unclear. CDR3 length equals 13 residues. Germline V gives CDR1 SNHLY, CDR2 FYNNEI. The V end was cut by 4 bases, the J end by 2 bases, with 5 bases between. The CDR3 here is CASSGLNTGELFF. DNA for the CDR3: TGTGCCAGCAGTGGACTTAACACCGGGGAGCTGTTTTTT.

Sample share makes this clonotype medium-sized. The chain links TRBV7-2 to TRBJ1-2; 8 bases agree with TRBD1. V shed 1 base, J shed 4 bases, and the junction held 5 bases outside the gene matches. Looked up from germline, CDR1 is SGHTA and CDR2 is FQGNSA. This CDR3 is 15 amino acids long. The CDR3 spells CASSLEGQGFYGYTF. The CDR3 DNA sequence: TGTGCCAGCAGCTTAGAAGGACAGGGTTTCTATGGCTACACCTTC. The full variable domain, completed using reference TRBV7-2 and TRBJ1-2, is GAGVSQSPSNKVTEKGKDVELRCDPISGHTALYWYRQSLGQGLEFLIYFQGNSAPDKSGLPSDRFSAERTGGSVSTLTIQRTQQEDSAVYLCASSLEGQGFYGYTFGSGTRLTVV.

The chain couples TRBV5-1 to TRBJ1-2; TRBD1 is a possible D gene (6 bases). Germline lookup yields CDR1 SGHRS and CDR2 YFSETQ. This CDR3 has 12 amino acids. The ends were cut back, 8 bases at V and 4 bases at J, with 12 bases in the middle. This chain's CDR3 is CASTDSFYGYTF. The CDR3 nucleotides read TGCGCCAGTACGGACAGCTTCTATGGCTACACCTTC.

By its share, this clonotype is medium-sized (0.01 to 0.1%). The chain uses TRBV7-3 and TRBJ2-3, with 10 bases fitting TRBD2. Trimming removed 2 bases from V and 2 bases from J; junction bases left unmatched: 4. Germline V gene lookup returns CDR1 SGHTA and CDR2 FQGTGA. This CDR3 region has 16 residues. In DNA form, the CDR3 reads TGTGCCAGCAGCTTAGCAGCGGGGGGGTACACAGATACGCAGTATTTT. This codes for CASSLAAGGYTDTQYF.

V usage is TRBV5-1 and J usage is TRBJ2-1; D remains unclear. The CDR3 length is 14 residues. V was cut by 0 bases and J by 4 bases, with 8 bases left in between. Germline V gene sequence: CDR1 SGHRS, CDR2 YFSETQ. The CDR3 protein is CASSLASLYNEQFF. DNA of the CDR3: TGCGCCAGCAGCTTGGCCTCTCTGTACAATGAGCAGTTCTTC.

By sample fraction, this clonotype is medium-sized. The chain carries TRBV20-1 and TRBJ1-1; TRBD1 aligns across 7 bases. The CDR3 is 13 residues long. V trimming: 3 bases; J trimming: 3 bases; junction bases outside the gene matches: 4. Germline CDR1 DFQATT, CDR2 SNEGSKA (reference sequence). DNA for the CDR3: TGCAGTGCTAGGGGACAGTTGGACACTGAAGCTTTCTTT. Amino acids: CSARGQLDTEAFF.

This clonotype counts as medium-sized. The V call is TRBV7-9, the J call TRBJ2-7; D perhaps matches TRBD1 (6 bases). The V and J ends lost 11 bases and 5 bases respectively, with 16 bases between them. The CDR3 contains 12 residues. Germline CDR1 is SEHNR and CDR2 is FQNEAQ (reference sequence). The CDR3 sequence: CAGLGQFNEQYF. In DNA form, the CDR3 reads TGTGCCGGGCTCGGACAGTTTAACGAGCAGTACTTC.

By proportion, this clonotype is medium-sized. V and J are TRBV12-3 or TRBV12-4 and TRBJ2-3, with 7 bases aligning to TRBD1. Trimming took 6 bases from V and 7 from J; bases not matched to a gene: 4. This CDR3 contains 12 residues. CDR3 coding DNA: TGTGCCAGCAGCCTGGGACAGTATACGCAGTATTTT. Translation: CASSLGQYTQYF.

The chain recombines TRBV29-1 with TRBJ1-2, with a tentative D call TRBD1 (6 bases). This CDR3 spans 15 amino acids. Per germline, CDR1 SQVTM and CDR2 ANQGSEA. Trimming shortened V by 3 bases and J by 4 bases, and 18 bases separated the two germline ends. CDR3 loop: CSVEERGGAGYGYTF. Here the CDR3 DNA reads TGCAGCGTTGAGGAAAGGGGGGGGGCTGGCTATGGCTACACCTTC.

Comment on this clonotype: The limits of the CDR3 on the DNA are not certain, so only TCRdb's listed CDR3 is given. The chain is built from TRBV6-5 and TRBJ1-1; the D call in the table, TRBD1, was not verified against the DNA. The CDR3 length equals 14 residues, ends included. The germline V gene encodes CDR1 MNHEY and CDR2 SVGAGI. The CDR3 loop reads CASSYVGSGTEALF.

The rearrangement links TRBV18 to TRBJ2-7, with 7 nucleotides matching TRBD1. J gave up 3 bases and V 2 bases, and 4 bases lay outside the gene matches. This CDR3 has 14 amino acids. Germline values: CDR1 KGHSH, CDR2 LQKENI. The CDR3 spells CASSPMGQIYEQYF. CDR3 nucleotides: TGTGCCAGCTCACCAATGGGACAGATCTACGAGCAGTACTTC. Supplemented by reference TRBV18 and TRBJ2-7, the full variable domain reads NAGVMQNPRHLVRRRGQEARLRCSPMKGHSHVYWYRQLPEEGLKFMVYLQKENIIDESGMPKERFSAEFPKEGPSILRIQQVVRGDSAAYFCASSPMGQIYEQYFGPGTRLTVT.

The rearrangement uses TRBV12-3 or TRBV12-4 and TRBJ1-2; 9 nucleotides agree with TRBD1. The CDR3 sequence is 14 residues long. CDR3: CASGLGRQGGGYTF. CDR3 in DNA: TGTGCTAGTGGTTTGGGAAGACAGGGGGGTGGCTACACCTTC.

This clonotype rates as medium-sized (0.01 to 0.1%). The chain has TRBV10-1 and TRBJ1-1; possibly TRBD1 for D (5 bases). Trimming stripped 3 bases from V and 3 bases from J, with 11 bases between. Per the germline V gene, CDR1 is WNHNN and CDR2 is SYGVQD (reference sequence). The CDR3 extends over 14 amino acids. CDR3 bases: TGCGCCAGCAGTGAATCAGGGTGGGACACTGAAGCTTTCTTT. Protein product: CASSESGWDTEAFF.